A single sample gave rise to the 10 T cell receptor beta chains below, sequenced in a study of blood T cell repertoires in COVID-19. Produced via immunoSEQ multiplex PCR; TCRdb's table is partial and in-frame only. Here the sample spans some 280,000 clones, 75% to 90% being singletons. The source material was peripheral blood. The receptor source for this set is a woman under 40 with active or convalescent COVID-19.

This chain uses TRBV5-1 with TRBJ2-1; TRBD1 agrees at 9 bases. J was trimmed by 6 bases and V by 7 bases; bases with no gene match: 5. Per germline, CDR1 SGHRS and CDR2 YFSETQ. This CDR3 comprises 13 residues. The chain's CDR3 is CASRQGESNEQFF. CDR3 in DNA: TGCGCCAGCCGACAGGGGGAGTCCAATGAGCAGTTCTTC.

The genes are TRBV7-2 and TRBJ2-1; 7 bases line up with TRBD1. V was pared by 7 bases and J by 6 bases, with 12 bases of the junction left unmatched. The CDR3 is 15 amino acids. The germline V gene encodes CDR1 SGHTA and CDR2 FQGNSA. The CDR3 is CASTLSTGIINEQFF. CDR3 DNA sequence: TGTGCCAGCACCCTTTCGACAGGGATCATCAATGAGCAGTTCTTC.

In this sample, this clone turned up once. The genes are TRBV7-2 and TRBJ1-2; D remains unclear. Germline assignment: CDR1 SGHTA and CDR2 FQGNSA. Deletions cut 5 bases from V and 0 bases from J, with 13 bases between. The CDR3 is 15 amino acids. The DNA for the CDR3 is TGTGCCAGCAGCCCAAGAGCCACAGCTAACTATGGCTACACCTTC. Its protein is CASSPRATANYGYTF.

This clone appeared a few times. The chain combines TRBV28 with TRBJ1-1; D uncertain. Germline V gene data show CDR1 as MDHEN and CDR2 as SYDVKM. V shed 3 bases and J shed 8 bases, with 16 bases lying between them. The CDR3 consists of 14 residues. The CDR3 bases are TGTGCCAGCAGTTTTAGAGGGCCTTATGGGGAAGCTTTCTTT. Translating gives CASSFRGPYGEAFF.

The V and J genes are TRBV13 and TRBJ2-3, with TRBD2 matching 11 bases. The CDR3 length is 17 residues. The V and J ends lost 5 bases and 3 bases, in that order; junction bases with no gene match: 10. Per the germline V gene, CDR1 is PRHDT and CDR2 is FYEKMQ (reference sequence). CDR3: CASSAVSSGGTTDTQYF. In DNA, the CDR3 is TGTGCCAGCAGCGCCGTGTCTAGCGGGGGGACAACAGATACGCAGTATTTT.

This clone has a single count. The chain is built from TRBV11-3 and TRBJ2-3, with 8 bases identical to TRBD2. The CDR3 extends over 14 amino acids. With 5 bases clipped from V and 1 base from J, the junction kept 2 bases outside the gene matches. The germline CDR1 and CDR2 sequences are SGHNT and YENEEA. Here the CDR3 DNA reads TGTGCCAGCAGCCGGGGGGGCGGCACAGATACGCAGTATTTT. Its protein product is CASSRGGGTDTQYF.

This clone was detected a few times. V and J are TRBV4-1 and TRBJ1-1, with D perhaps TRBD1 (5 bases). This CDR3 is built from 14 residues. V shed 2 bases and J shed 5 bases, with 12 bases lying between them. From germline, CDR1 is MGHRA and CDR2 YSYEKL. CDR3 bases: TGCGCCAGCAGCCAACCCCAGGGTTGGACTGAAGCTTTCTTT. Encoded protein: CASSQPQGWTEAFF.

This rearrangement joins TRBV18 to TRBJ1-6; no definite D call. The CDR3 runs to 14 residues. V lost 5 bases to trimming and J lost 7 bases, with 12 bases between them. Germline lookup yields CDR1 KGHSH and CDR2 LQKENI. The DNA for the CDR3 is TGTGCCAGCTCAGCGGGATTATTGAATTCACCCCTCCACTTT. Amino acid sequence: CASSAGLLNSPLHF.

The chain has TRBV28 and TRBJ2-5, with TRBD1 identical over 8 bases. This CDR3 has 19 residues. Germline values: CDR1 MDHEN, CDR2 SYDVKM. The V gene end was trimmed by 5 bases and the J gene end by 4 bases; junction bases not matched to a gene: 21. CDR3: CASSHETLISGQAPETQYF. The CDR3 DNA sequence: TGTGCCAGCAGTCATGAAACGTTAATATCGGGACAGGCACCAGAGACCCAGTACTTC.

The chain joins TRBV6-2 or TRBV6-3 to TRBJ2-1; the match to TRBD2 covers 7 bases. Germline CDR1 is MNHEY and CDR2 is SVGEGT. The V and J ends lost 5 bases and 3 bases, in that order; junction bases with no gene match: 13. This CDR3 has 17 residues. CDR3 bases: TGTGCCAGCAGTCACGCGCCTGGGCCTAGCGGCTACAATGAGCAGTTCTTC. Residues: CASSHAPGPSGYNEQFF.